This is a list of T cell receptor beta chains from one sample in a study of blood T cell repertoires in COVID-19. Data came from immunoSEQ multiplex PCR; TCRdb stores just in-frame clones and leaves some out. The repertoire holds roughly 200,000 clones, with about 80% as singletons. Sample: peripheral blood. The origin of the receptors is a man between 50 and 59 years old with active or convalescent COVID-19. Both conserved end residues are part of each CDR3. The order of the fields is CDR3 DNA, CDR3 protein, V gene, D gene, clone size, J gene. The D gene is left open where the match is weak. Clone size is stated in some rows and not others, as once, few, many or a class when expanded.

cdr3_nt: TGTGCCAGCAGCTTATCCTCAGGTAGCTACGAGCAGTACTTC
cdr3_aa: CASSLSSGSYEQYF
v_call: TRBV5-5
d_call: -
clone_size: -
j_call: TRBJ2-7

cdr3_nt: TGTGCCAGCAGCCGGACAGGGAATGAAAAACTGTTTTTT
cdr3_aa: CASSRTGNEKLFF
v_call: TRBV3-1/TRBV3-2
d_call: TRBD1
clone_size: -
j_call: TRBJ1-4

cdr3_nt: TGTGCCAGCAGTTACCAGGTGGCGACAGGGGATGGCTACACCTTC
cdr3_aa: CASSYQVATGDGYTF
v_call: TRBV6-2/TRBV6-3
d_call: TRBD1
clone_size: -
j_call: TRBJ1-2

cdr3_nt: TGTGCCAGCAGCTCACTCCTCGGAGATCATGAGCAGTTCTTC
cdr3_aa: CASSSLLGDHEQFF
v_call: TRBV7-3
d_call: -
clone_size: few
j_call: TRBJ2-1

cdr3_nt: TGCAGCGCAAGCGGGGGGGTCACAGATACGCAGTATTTT
cdr3_aa: CSASGGVTDTQYF
v_call: TRBV29-1
d_call: TRBD2
clone_size: -
j_call: TRBJ2-3

cdr3_nt: TGTGCCAGCAGTTACGACAGATACAATGAGCAGTTCTTC
cdr3_aa: CASSYDRYNEQFF
v_call: TRBV6-2/TRBV6-3
d_call: -
clone_size: -
j_call: TRBJ2-1

cdr3_nt: TGTGCCAGCAGTCCGGACAGAGGGACTGAAGCTTTCTTT
cdr3_aa: CASSPDRGTEAFF
v_call: TRBV12-3/TRBV12-4
d_call: -
clone_size: once
j_call: TRBJ1-1

cdr3_nt: TGTGCCAGCAGGTCAAGGAGGAACACTGAAGCTTTCTTT
cdr3_aa: CASRSRRNTEAFF
v_call: TRBV25-1
d_call: -
clone_size: few
j_call: TRBJ1-1

cdr3_nt: TGTGCCAGCAGCCCAGAGCGTAGGTCACCCCTCCACTTT
cdr3_aa: CASSPERRSPLHF
v_call: TRBV11-1
d_call: -
clone_size: -
j_call: TRBJ1-6

cdr3_nt: TGTGCCAGCCCGATCGCACAGGTAAATAGTGAAGCTTTCTTT
cdr3_aa: CASPIAQVNSEAFF
v_call: TRBV6-7
d_call: -
clone_size: -
j_call: TRBJ1-1

cdr3_nt: TGTGCCAGCAGCCCTACTCTGGGACAGGGCAATCAGCCCCAGCATTTT
cdr3_aa: CASSPTLGQGNQPQHF
v_call: TRBV7-9
d_call: TRBD1
clone_size: -
j_call: TRBJ1-5

cdr3_nt: TGTGCCAGCAGCCAAGACCCTTTTGGGGCTGCGAATGAAAAACTGTTTTTT
cdr3_aa: CASSQDPFGAANEKLFF
v_call: TRBV4-2
d_call: -
clone_size: -
j_call: TRBJ1-4

cdr3_nt: TGTGCCAGCTCACCACGAGGAAACGAGGCCGAGCAGTACTTC
cdr3_aa: CASSPRGNEAEQYF
v_call: TRBV18
d_call: -
clone_size: few
j_call: TRBJ2-7

cdr3_nt: TGTGCCAGCAGTGACCCCGGACTAGCGGGCTGCACAGATACGCAGTATTTT
cdr3_aa: CASSDPGLAGCTDTQYF
v_call: TRBV6-4
d_call: TRBD2
clone_size: -
j_call: TRBJ2-3

cdr3_nt: TGCAGCCCAGGGTATGCTGGCTACACCTTC
cdr3_aa: CSPGYAGYTF
v_call: TRBV20-1
d_call: -
clone_size: few
j_call: TRBJ1-2

cdr3_nt: TGTGCCAGTAAATTGCAGGGCTTTAGCAATCAGCCCCAGCATTTT
cdr3_aa: CASKLQGFSNQPQHF
v_call: TRBV19
d_call: -
clone_size: -
j_call: TRBJ1-5

cdr3_nt: TGTGCCAGTAGTATAGGGTCGGGACATCTATACGAGCAGTACTTC
cdr3_aa: CASSIGSGHLYEQYF
v_call: TRBV19
d_call: -
clone_size: -
j_call: TRBJ2-7

cdr3_nt: TGTGCCAGCAGGCCGGGGGTGTTTGTAAATTATCAGCCCCAGCATTTT
cdr3_aa: CASRPGVFVNYQPQHF
v_call: TRBV21-1
d_call: -
clone_size: -
j_call: TRBJ1-5

cdr3_nt: TGCGCCAGCAGCCATCCTCTGACAGGGGGCATTAACACCGGGGAGCTGTTTTTT
cdr3_aa: CASSHPLTGGINTGELFF
v_call: TRBV4-3
d_call: TRBD1
clone_size: -
j_call: TRBJ2-2

cdr3_nt: TGTGCCAGCAGCCCCGGGACAGGTATCTACGAGCAGTACTTC
cdr3_aa: CASSPGTGIYEQYF
v_call: TRBV9
d_call: TRBD1
clone_size: -
j_call: TRBJ2-7

cdr3_nt: TGTGCCAGCAGCCAAGTCTTAGCAAATGAGCAGTTCTTC
cdr3_aa: CASSQVLANEQFF
v_call: TRBV14
d_call: -
clone_size: -
j_call: TRBJ2-1

cdr3_nt: TGTGCCAGCAGCCGTGGGGGGTTCTGGCAAAATAATTCACCCCTCCACTTT
cdr3_aa: CASSRGGFWQNNSPLHF
v_call: TRBV7-2
d_call: -
clone_size: once
j_call: TRBJ1-6

cdr3_nt: TGCGCCAGCAGCCAAGAGGGTCGCGGGACCACAGATACGCAGTATTTT
cdr3_aa: CASSQEGRGTTDTQYF
v_call: TRBV4-3
d_call: -
clone_size: -
j_call: TRBJ2-3

cdr3_nt: TGCGCCAGCAGCCCCCCCTTCACAGGGCGGAATTCACCCCTCCACTTT
cdr3_aa: CASSPPFTGRNSPLHF
v_call: TRBV4-1
d_call: -
clone_size: -
j_call: TRBJ1-6

cdr3_nt: TGTGCCAGCTCCAGGGGCCTCGACACTGAAGCTTTCTTT
cdr3_aa: CASSRGLDTEAFF
v_call: TRBV10-3
d_call: -
clone_size: -
j_call: TRBJ1-1

cdr3_nt: TGTGCCAGCAGTTCCACAGGACACGAGCAGTACTTC
cdr3_aa: CASSSTGHEQYF
v_call: TRBV12-3/TRBV12-4
d_call: -
clone_size: -
j_call: TRBJ2-7

cdr3_nt: TGTGCCAGTAGTGGTGGGACGAGACTAGGAGCAGATACGCAGTATTTT
cdr3_aa: CASSGGTRLGADTQYF
v_call: TRBV19
d_call: -
clone_size: -
j_call: TRBJ2-3

cdr3_nt: TGCGCCAGCAGCTTGGAGGGCAGGGGGCCCACTGAAGCTTTCTTT
cdr3_aa: CASSLEGRGPTEAFF
v_call: TRBV5-1
d_call: TRBD1
clone_size: -
j_call: TRBJ1-1

cdr3_nt: TGTGCCAGCAGCCTGACAGGGGTTGCGGAAAAACTGTTTTTT
cdr3_aa: CASSLTGVAEKLFF
v_call: TRBV7-9
d_call: TRBD1
clone_size: -
j_call: TRBJ1-4